This T cell receptor beta chain was captured in a study of a mutant IDH1 vaccine in newly diagnosed glioma. This table comes from immunoSEQ multiplex PCR, and its TCRdb copy is limited to in-frame clones, with some not included. This table holds around 53,000 clones, approximately 79% found once. Time point of the sample: week 35, safety follow-up. The investigators gave 300 ug of mutant IDH1 20-mer peptide in each vaccine dose, together with topical imiquimod. The CDR3 contains 13 residues. V was trimmed by 1 base and J by 2 bases, leaving 2 bases between them. Germline CDR1 and CDR2: SGHDN and FVKESK. A word on this clone: Its antigen is unidentified. A clone one base away is much larger, so this may be a read error.

Findings and caveats of the study: Vaccine-induced immune responses were detected in about 93% of patients.

The source material was PBMCs, sampled from a glioma patient whose treatment included an IDH1 peptide vaccine. The chain carries TRBV14 and TRBJ2-2; unclear D gene. The clonotype was recovered from a middle-aged man with glioma. The DNA of the CDR3 is TGTGCCAGCAGCCAAGCTAACACCGGGGAGCTGTTTTTT. It encodes CASSQANTGELFF.